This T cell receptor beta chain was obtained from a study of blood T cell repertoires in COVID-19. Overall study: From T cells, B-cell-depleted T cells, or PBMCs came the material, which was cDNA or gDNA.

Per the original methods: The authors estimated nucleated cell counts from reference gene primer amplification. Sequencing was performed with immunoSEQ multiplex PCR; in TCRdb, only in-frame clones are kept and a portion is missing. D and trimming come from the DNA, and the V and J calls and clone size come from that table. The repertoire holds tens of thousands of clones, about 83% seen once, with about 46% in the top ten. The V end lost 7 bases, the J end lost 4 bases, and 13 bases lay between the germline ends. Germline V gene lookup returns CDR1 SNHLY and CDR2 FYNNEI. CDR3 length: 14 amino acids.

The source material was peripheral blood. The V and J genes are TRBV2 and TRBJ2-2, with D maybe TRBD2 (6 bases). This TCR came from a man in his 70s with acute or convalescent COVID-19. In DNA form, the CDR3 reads TGTGCCAGCATCTCGGGAGAAAGCACCGGGGAGCTGTTTTTT. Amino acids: CASISGESTGELFF.